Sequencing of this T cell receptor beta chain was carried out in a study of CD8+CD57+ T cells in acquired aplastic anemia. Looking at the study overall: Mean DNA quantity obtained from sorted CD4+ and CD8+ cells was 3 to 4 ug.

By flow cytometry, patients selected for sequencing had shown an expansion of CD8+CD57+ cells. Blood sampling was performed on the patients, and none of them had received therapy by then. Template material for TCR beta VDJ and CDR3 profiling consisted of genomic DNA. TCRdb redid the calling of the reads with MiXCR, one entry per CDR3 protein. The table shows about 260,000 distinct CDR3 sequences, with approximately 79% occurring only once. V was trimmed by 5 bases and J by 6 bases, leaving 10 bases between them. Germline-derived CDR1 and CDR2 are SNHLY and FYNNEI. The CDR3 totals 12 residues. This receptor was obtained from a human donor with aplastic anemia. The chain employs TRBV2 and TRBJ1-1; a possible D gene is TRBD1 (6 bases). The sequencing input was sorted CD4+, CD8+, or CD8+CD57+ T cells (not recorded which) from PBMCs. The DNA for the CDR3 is TGTGCCAGCAGTCTTGGACAGTCTGAAGCTTTCTTT. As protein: CASSLGQSEAFF.